The 30 T cell receptor beta chains below all came from one sample that was sequenced in a study of T-cell memory formation after mild COVID-19. TCRdb re-derived calls from the 5' RACE reads in MiXCR, one entry per CDR3 protein. In the table there are some 600,000 distinct CDR3 sequences, roughly a sixth of which are singletons. Sequencing was performed on PBMCs or a T cell subset sorted from them (not recorded which). These receptors were obtained from an adult woman who had mild COVID-19 (a few samples of this study predate the infection). Cell type and time point are not known.

The chain joins TRBV7-3 to TRBJ2-3, with 10 bases fitting TRBD2. Unmatched junction bases numbered 3, after V lost 5 bases and J lost 4 bases. This CDR3 is built from 14 residues. Germline CDR1 SGHTA, CDR2 FQGTGA. DNA for the CDR3: TGTGCCAGCAGCATGACTAGCGGGTCAGATACGCAGTATTTT. Protein product: CASSMTSGSDTQYF.

The chain couples TRBV15 to TRBJ2-1; D not resolved. This CDR3 is built from 16 residues. The germline V gene encodes CDR1 LNHNV and CDR2 YYDKDF (reference sequence). V dropped 0 bases and J dropped 5 bases, with 14 bases sitting between them. In nucleotides, the CDR3 is TGTGCCACCAGCAGAGAGGGCGACTCAAGAGACAATGAGCAGTTCTTC. It is translated as CATSREGDSRDNEQFF.

This clonotype was seen only a few times. This chain joins TRBV7-9 and TRBJ1-2; D is unresolved. The V and J ends lost 3 bases and 6 bases respectively, with 11 bases between them. CDR1 is SEHNR, CDR2 FQNEAQ, per germline (reference sequence). This CDR3 region has 13 residues. The CDR3 coding sequence is TGTGCCAGCAGCTTCATGGCACGAGATGGCTACACCTTC. It translates to CASSFMARDGYTF. The whole variable domain, remainder taken from reference TRBV7-9 and TRBJ1-2, is DTGVSQNPRHKITKRGQNVTFRCDPISEHNRLYWYRQTLGQGPEFLTYFQNEAQLEKSRLLSDRFSAERPKGSFSTLEIQRTEQGDSAMYLCASSFMARDGYTFGSGTRLTVV.

The chain couples TRBV7-2 to TRBJ1-3, with D uncertain. This CDR3 spans 16 amino acids. Germline CDR1 SGHTA, CDR2 FQGNSA. Trimming took 5 bases from V and 0 from J, leaving 14 bases between them. In DNA form, the CDR3 reads TGTGCCAGCAGCACGTCCGGGGTGTTCTCTGGAAACACCATATATTTT. It translates to CASSTSGVFSGNTIYF.

This clonotype appeared a few times. This rearrangement joins TRBV5-1 to TRBJ2-7; D perhaps matches TRBD1 (6 bases). Trimming left V 5 bases short and J 7 bases short, with 19 bases between. Germline V CDR1 and CDR2: SGHRS, YFSETQ. The CDR3 totals 14 residues. CDR3 region: CASRPILDRPEQYF. The CDR3, as DNA: TGCGCCAGCAGACCAATTCTGGACAGACCTGAGCAGTACTTC.

This clonotype was seen repeatedly, ten times or more. The chain uses TRBV12-3 or TRBV12-4 and TRBJ2-3, with 15 nucleotides matching TRBD2. CDR3 length: 18 amino acids. The trim removed 5 bases at V and 2 bases at J, leaving 8 bases unmatched. The CDR3 region has the DNA TGTGCCAGCAGTCTCGGACTAGCGGGGGGGGACCCCACAGATACGCAGTATTTT. This sequence encodes CASSLGLAGGDPTDTQYF.

As concerns this clonotype: The junction and the germline gene differ at one end; a read error may be behind it. The genes are TRBV12-3 or TRBV12-4 and TRBJ2-7, with D tentatively TRBD1 or TRBD2 (6 bases each). This CDR3 comprises 14 residues. CDR3 residues: CDSSLGGRSGWQYF. The CDR3 DNA follows: TGTGACAGCAGTTTAGGGGGGCGGTCCGGGTGGCAGTACTTC.

The V and J genes are TRBV11-2 and TRBJ1-1; D unclear. Trimming stripped 2 bases from V and 5 bases from J, with 9 bases between. This CDR3 spans 13 amino acids. CDR1 SGHAT and CDR2 FQNNGV come from the germline V gene. The CDR3 loop is CASSLKYGTEAFF. CDR3 nucleotide sequence: TGTGCCAGCAGCTTAAAGTATGGGACTGAAGCTTTCTTT. Based on the CDR3 plus reference TRBV11-2 and TRBJ1-1, the full variable domain is EAGVAQSPRYKIIEKRQSVAFWCNPISGHATLYWYQQILGQGPKLLIQFQNNGVVDDSQLPKDRFSAERLKGVDSTLKIQPAKLEDSAVYLCASSLKYGTEAFFGQGTRLTVV.

This clonotype has more than one count but fewer than ten. The gene calls are TRBV6-1 and TRBJ2-7; D remains unclear. From germline, CDR1 is MNHNS and CDR2 SASEGT. V was trimmed by 5 bases and J by 3 bases, leaving 14 bases between them. The length of the CDR3 is 14 residues. CDR3 sequence: CASSNAGPYYEQYF. CDR3 nucleotides: TGTGCCAGCAGTAATGCCGGGCCGTACTACGAGCAGTACTTC.

This clonotype occurred once. The chain carries TRBV4-1 and TRBJ2-2, with 9 nucleotides matching TRBD2. CDR3 length: 20 residues. Per the germline V gene, CDR1 is MGHRA and CDR2 is YSYEKL. J gave up 1 base and V 1 base, and 13 bases lay outside the gene matches. This CDR3 reads CASSQGTRLAGPLNTGELFF. DNA for the CDR3: TGCGCCAGCAGCCAAGGGACTCGGCTAGCGGGGCCCTTGAACACCGGGGAGCTGTTTTTT.

This chain uses TRBV3-1 with TRBJ2-7; D may be TRBD2 (6 bases). The ends were cut back, 3 bases at V and 6 bases at J, with 21 bases in the middle. The CDR3 has 16 amino acids. Germline loops: CDR1 LGHDT, CDR2 YNNKEL (reference sequence). CDR3 in DNA: TGTGCCAGCAGCCAGAGTCTGTTGGGGGGTGGTGGCGAGCAGTACTTC. Protein: CASSQSLLGGGGEQYF.

V usage is TRBV2 and J usage is TRBJ2-3, with unresolved D. CDR1 is SNHLY, CDR2 FYNNEI, per germline. The CDR3 consists of 13 residues. V lost 1 base, J lost 7 bases, and 9 bases lay in between. The CDR3 loop reads CASSEGPDNTQYF. The DNA of the CDR3 is TGTGCCAGCAGTGAAGGACCGGATAATACGCAGTATTTT.

The J gene is TRBJ1-3, the V gene TRBV21-1. TRBV21-1 is designated a pseudogene. CDR3 length: 17 residues. CDR3 in amino acids: CASSKVKTAQSGNTIYF. Here the CDR3 DNA reads TGTGCCAGCAGCAAAGTGAAGACGGCCCAATCTGGAAACACCATATATTTT.

The V call is TRBV6-5, the J call TRBJ2-7, with TRBD2 identical over 8 bases. Germline V gene data show CDR1 as MNHEY and CDR2 as SVGAGI. Losses at the gene ends were 7 bases for V and 4 bases for J; bases not matched to a gene: 6. CDR3 length: 13 residues. The CDR3 DNA follows: TGTGCCAGCAATGCCGGGACTAGGTACGAGCAGTACTTC. This gives the protein CASNAGTRYEQYF.

This clonotype was counted a few times. The chain carries TRBV5-1 and TRBJ2-3; D is uncertain. Per the germline V gene, CDR1 is SGHRS and CDR2 is YFSETQ. CDR3 length: 14 amino acids. The V and J ends lost 2 bases and 2 bases respectively, with 9 bases between them. The CDR3 DNA sequence: TGCGCCAGCAGCTTAGGGAACCCCACAGATACGCAGTATTTT. Translation gives CASSLGNPTDTQYF.

The chain joins TRBV7-2 to TRBJ2-7, with 7 nucleotides matching TRBD1. The germline gives CDR1 SGHTA, CDR2 FQGNSA. This CDR3 contains 15 residues. Trimming removed 6 bases from V and 3 bases from J; junction bases left unmatched: 11. This CDR3 reads CASSLMGTEVYEQYF. The CDR3 DNA sequence: TGTGCCAGCAGTCTAATGGGGACAGAAGTCTACGAGCAGTACTTC.

This chain joins TRBV5-6 and TRBJ2-7; either TRBD1 or TRBD2 may fit D (5 bases each). Germline values: CDR1 SGHDT, CDR2 YYEEEE. Trimming removed 0 bases from V and 0 bases from J, with 10 bases in between. The CDR3 contains 15 residues. The CDR3 DNA is TGTGCCAGCAGCTTGGGGTGGGGGTACTCCTACGAGCAGTACTTC. This translates into CASSLGWGYSYEQYF.

The rearrangement uses TRBV7-9 and TRBJ1-1, with D uncertain. The CDR3 loop spans 14 amino acids. Looked up from germline, CDR1 is SEHNR and CDR2 is FQNEAQ (reference sequence). V lost 1 base, J lost 7 bases, and 13 bases lay in between. CDR3 DNA: TGTGCCAGCAGCTTAGTTGTGGGTACAAATGAAGCTTTCTTT. This gives the protein CASSLVVGTNEAFF. The full variable domain, with the rest looked up from reference TRBV7-9 and TRBJ1-1, is DTGVSQNPRHKITKRGQNVTFRCDPISEHNRLYWYRQTLGQGPEFLTYFQNEAQLEKSRLLSDRFSAERPKGSFSTLEIQRTEQGDSAMYLCASSLVVGTNEAFFGQGTRLTVV.

DNA for the CDR3: TGTGCCAGCAGCCAAGTTAAGGCTGAAGCTTTCTTT. Translating gives CASSQVKAEAFF. The chain joins TRBV3-1 to TRBJ1-1, with no clear D. V was trimmed by 1 base and J by 6 bases, leaving 6 bases between them. The CDR3 loop spans 12 amino acids. Per the germline V gene, CDR1 is LGHDT and CDR2 is YNNKEL (reference sequence).

The chain recombines TRBV18 with TRBJ2-7, with D perhaps matching TRBD1 or TRBD2 (5 bases each). There are 13 residues in the CDR3. Germline CDR1 is KGHSH and CDR2 is LQKENI. The V end lost 6 bases, the J end lost 3 bases, and 12 bases lay between the germline ends. The CDR3 nucleotides are TGTGCCAGCTCCCTCGGGGCATACTACGAGCAGTACTTC. It specifies CASSLGAYYEQYF.

The V and J genes are TRBV29-1 and TRBJ1-2; TRBD1 might be the D (6 bases). CDR1 and CDR2 from the germline V gene are SQVTM and ANQGSEA. The CDR3 is 14 amino acids. The V gene lost 5 bases and the J gene lost 14 bases, with 27 bases spanning the gap. The CDR3 coding sequence is TGCAGCGTTCCGGACAGACACCATTCTATGGCTAGGACCTTC. Translating it yields CSVPDRHHSMARTF.

CDR3 DNA: TGTGCCAGCAGCAAACCGACAGGGTTCACTGAAGCTTTCTTT. It is translated as CASSKPTGFTEAFF. The V gene is TRBV7-9, the J gene TRBJ1-1; 7 bases match TRBD1. This CDR3 spans 14 amino acids. Trimming at V came to 5 bases and at J to 4 bases, leaving 7 bases not matched to a gene. CDR1 is SEHNR, CDR2 FQNEAQ, per germline (reference sequence). Complete variable domain (other parts from reference TRBV7-9 and TRBJ1-1): DTGVSQNPRHKITKRGQNVTFRCDPISEHNRLYWYRQTLGQGPEFLTYFQNEAQLEKSRLLSDRFSAERPKGSFSTLEIQRTEQGDSAMYLCASSKPTGFTEAFFGQGTRLTVV.

The V and J genes are TRBV5-1 and TRBJ1-2; tentative D call: TRBD1 (6 bases). The CDR3 sequence is 16 residues long. Germline CDR1 reads SGHRS; CDR2 reads YFSETQ. V was cut by 5 bases and J by 5 bases, with 22 bases left in between. The CDR3 here is CASRGPGGRGGYGYTF. CDR3 in DNA: TGCGCCAGCAGAGGTCCAGGAGGCCGAGGGGGATATGGCTACACCTTC.

This clonotype was seen a few times. This chain connects TRBV12-3 or TRBV12-4 to TRBJ1-1, with TRBD1 as a possible D gene (5 bases). Trimming took 3 bases from V and 5 from J, leaving 13 bases between them. The CDR3 is 14 amino acids. CDR3 residues: CASSLRGALTEAFF. As DNA, the CDR3 is TGTGCCAGCAGTTTGAGAGGGGCGTTAACTGAAGCTTTCTTT.

This clonotype was observed a few times. The V call is TRBV5-1, the J call TRBJ2-7, with 11 nucleotides matching TRBD1. The CDR3 is 15 amino acids. J gave up 3 bases and V 0 bases, and 2 bases lay outside the gene matches. Germline values: CDR1 SGHRS, CDR2 YFSETQ. The CDR3 DNA sequence: TGCGCCAGCAGCTTGGACGGGACAGGGGGCTACGAGCAGTACTTC. This codes for CASSLDGTGGYEQYF. The full variable domain, in which reference TRBV5-1 and TRBJ2-7 provide the parts outside the CDR3, is KAGVTQTPRYLIKTRGQQVTLSCSPISGHRSVSWYQQTPGQGLQFLFEYFSETQRNKGNFPGRFSGRQFSNSRSEMNVSTLELGDSALYLCASSLDGTGGYEQYFGPGTRLTVT.

The chain links TRBV6-6 to TRBJ2-2; D gene unclear. CDR1 is MNHNY, CDR2 SVGAGI, per germline (reference sequence). Trimming stripped 6 bases from V and 1 base from J, with 9 bases between. The CDR3 extends over 14 amino acids. The DNA for the CDR3 is TGTGCCAGCAGAGACGGCTGGAACACCGGGGAGCTGTTTTTT. It encodes CASRDGWNTGELFF.

The rearrangement joins TRBV6-5 to TRBJ2-6; D uncertain. Trimming shortened V by 0 bases and J by 0 bases, and 6 bases separated the two germline ends. CDR1 MNHEY and CDR2 SVGAGI come from the germline V gene. The length of the CDR3 is 16 residues. The CDR3 region has the DNA TGTGCCAGCAGTTACTCCCAGCGCTCTGGGGCCAACGTCCTGACTTTC. Its protein product is CASSYSQRSGANVLTF.

The chain employs TRBV5-4 and TRBJ2-1, with 9 bases matching TRBD2. The junction had 3 bases not matched to a gene; V was cut back by 0 bases and J by 8 bases. CDR3 length equals 14 residues. In germline, CDR1 is SGHNT, CDR2 YYREEE (reference sequence). The CDR3 is CASSLVRGGDEQFF. The CDR3, as DNA: TGTGCCAGCAGCTTGGTGCGCGGGGGGGATGAGCAGTTCTTC.

The chain joins TRBV5-1 to TRBJ2-7; 9 bases are shared with TRBD1. The CDR3 is made up of 17 amino acids. CDR1 is SGHRS and CDR2 is YFSETQ in the germline V gene. V gave up 4 bases and J gave up 2 bases; unmatched junction bases: 13. The CDR3 nucleotides are TGCGCCAGCAGCCAGATATACGGGACAGGGAGACCCTACGAGCAGTACTTC. Translating it yields CASSQIYGTGRPYEQYF.

This clonotype was picked up many times. This chain connects TRBV4-3 to TRBJ2-3; D ambiguous. CDR1 and CDR2 from the germline V gene are LGHNA and YSLEER. The CDR3 consists of 16 residues. Trimming took off 0 bases at V and 1 base at J, with 11 bases between the two ends. The CDR3 sequence: CASSQEDPRRTDTQYF. The CDR3 nucleotides are TGCGCCAGCAGCCAAGAGGACCCTCGCCGCACAGATACGCAGTATTTT.